What follows are 29 T cell receptor beta chains derived from one specimen sequenced in a study of lymphopenia after photon versus proton radiotherapy. The table came from immunoSEQ multiplex PCR; TCRdb's copy has only in-frame clones and leaves some out. Counted here are 35,000 to 50,000 clones, approximately 83% occurring once; the ten biggest clones make up around a quarter. The sequencing here drew on peripheral blood, taken from a patient treated with proton-based radiotherapy. The receptors were sampled from a woman aged 65 to 85 with pancreatic cancer.

This clone came up once. This chain uses TRBV18 with TRBJ1-5, with TRBD1 identical over 8 bases. Germline values: CDR1 KGHSH, CDR2 LQKENI. The CDR3 runs to 16 residues. Trimming at V came to 4 bases and at J to 0 bases, leaving 5 bases not matched to a gene. CDR3 DNA sequence: TGTGCCAGCTCACGGCAGGGGGCGGGTAGCAATCAGCCCCAGCATTTT. It is translated as CASSRQGAGSNQPQHF.

The chain links TRBV5-1 to TRBJ2-1, with 8 positions matching TRBD1. The ends lost 7 bases at V and 7 bases at J; junction bases unmatched: 4. The CDR3 covers 12 residues. Germline V CDR1 and CDR2: SGHRS, YFSETQ. The CDR3 region has the DNA TGCGCCAGCGGACAGGGAATGAATGAGCAGTTCTTC. As protein: CASGQGMNEQFF.

The genes are TRBV2 and TRBJ2-5; weak D call: TRBD1 (5 bases). V gave up 6 bases and J gave up 0 bases, with 11 bases separating them. Germline V gives CDR1 SNHLY, CDR2 FYNNEI. CDR3 length: 14 residues. Here the CDR3 reads CASRSGQDQETQYF. DNA of the CDR3: TGTGCCAGCAGATCCGGACAAGACCAAGAGACCCAGTACTTC.

The V call is TRBV15, the J call TRBJ2-5, with D perhaps matching TRBD1 or TRBD2 (6 bases each). The V end was cut by 3 bases, the J end by 5 bases, with 19 bases between. This CDR3 spans 16 amino acids. In germline, CDR1 is LNHNV, CDR2 YYDKDF (reference sequence). The CDR3 DNA is TGTGCCACCAGCAGCTGGGACACAGGTGGGGGGGAGACCCAGTACTTC. Amino acids: CATSSWDTGGGETQYF.

V and J are TRBV9 and TRBJ1-3, with 7 bases identical to TRBD1. The junction had 10 bases not matched to a gene; V was cut back by 0 bases and J by 4 bases. Germline CDR1 and CDR2: SGDLS and YYNGEE. This CDR3 has 17 residues. CDR3 region: CASSVAPGQTGGNTIYF. The CDR3 DNA reads as TGTGCCAGCAGCGTAGCCCCCGGCCAGACAGGGGGAAACACCATATATTTT.

The chain joins TRBV11-2 to TRBJ2-2, with 8 bases that match TRBD2. CDR1 SGHAT and CDR2 FQNNGV come from the germline V gene. Trimming removed 2 bases from V and 7 bases from J; junction bases left unmatched: 12. The CDR3 totals 17 residues. CDR3 protein: CASSLRGRGGINGELFF. Here the CDR3 DNA reads TGTGCCAGCAGCTTACGCGGTCGCGGGGGGATAAACGGGGAGCTGTTTTTT.

V and J are TRBV9 and TRBJ2-7; D might be TRBD1 or TRBD2, each matching 5 bases. Germline V gives CDR1 SGDLS, CDR2 YYNGEE. The CDR3 is 14 amino acids. Trimming took 3 bases from V and 2 from J, leaving 12 bases between them. The CDR3 here is CASSGQTGTYEQYF. CDR3 coding DNA: TGTGCCAGCAGCGGACAGACGGGAACCTACGAGCAGTACTTC.

The chain carries TRBV2 and TRBJ2-5, with 8 bases identical to TRBD2. V lost 5 bases and J lost 0; bases outside the gene matches: 5. This CDR3 spans 15 amino acids. Germline lookup yields CDR1 SNHLY and CDR2 FYNNEI. CDR3 sequence (DNA): TGTGCCAGCAGTCAGACTAGCGCCCACCAAGAGACCCAGTACTTC. Encoded protein: CASSQTSAHQETQYF. The full variable domain, with the rest looked up from reference TRBV2 and TRBJ2-5, is EPEVTQTPSHQVTQMGQEVILRCVPISNHLYFYWYRQILGQKVEFLVSFYNNEISEKSEIFDDQFSVERPDGSNFTLKIRSTKLEDSAMYFCASSQTSAHQETQYFGPGTRLLVL.

The chain employs TRBV30 and TRBJ2-1; perhaps TRBD2 as D (5 bases). Trimming stripped 2 bases from V and 3 bases from J, with 14 bases between. Germline V gene lookup returns CDR1 GTSNPN and CDR2 SVGIG (reference sequence). This CDR3 spans 15 amino acids. The CDR3 DNA sequence: TGTGCCTGGAGTACCGACTATGCGGGCTACAATGAGCAGTTCTTC. Translating it yields CAWSTDYAGYNEQFF.

The chain uses TRBV28 and TRBJ1-1; 10 bases fit TRBD1. The CDR3 contains 16 residues. The V segment lost 1 base and the J segment 4 bases; nucleotides outside the gene matches: 6. The germline CDR1 and CDR2 sequences are MDHEN and SYDVKM. Here the CDR3 reads CASSLSLGQGTTEAFF. CDR3 in DNA: TGTGCCAGCAGTTTATCTCTGGGACAGGGGACCACTGAAGCTTTCTTT.

V usage is TRBV29-1 and J usage is TRBJ2-7, with 10 bases identical to TRBD2. The CDR3 extends over 13 amino acids. The germline V gene encodes CDR1 SQVTM and CDR2 ANQGSEA. Trimming at V came to 5 bases and at J to 7 bases, leaving 8 bases not matched to a gene. For the CDR3, the DNA is TGCAGCGTTCTAGCGGGAGCTTTGGGTGAGCAGTACTTC. It is translated as CSVLAGALGEQYF.

This clone occurred once. The chain recombines TRBV28 with TRBJ2-5, with TRBD2 matching over 9 bases. The J call may not be correct, given that the DNA end is closer to TRBJ2-7. The V gene's germline CDR1 is MDHEN and CDR2 SYDVKM. This CDR3 contains 15 residues. CDR3 sequence reads: CASSLRTSESYEQYF. The CDR3 nucleotides read TGTGCCAGCAGTTTAAGGACTAGCGAGTCCTACGAGCAGTACTTC.

Details on this clone: The sample contains more than one DNA sequence encoding this CDR3. The chain links TRBV11-2 to TRBJ1-1; D not certain. Germline V CDR1 and CDR2: SGHAT, FQNNGV. Trimming left V 2 bases short and J 1 base short, with 8 bases between. The CDR3 spans 14 residues. CDR3 region: CASSLSRGNTEAFF. CDR3 sequence (DNA): TGTGCCAGCAGCTTATCCCGGGGGAACACTGAAGCTTTCTTT. Looking up the rest from reference TRBV11-2 and TRBJ1-1 gives the full variable domain: EAGVAQSPRYKIIEKRQSVAFWCNPISGHATLYWYQQILGQGPKLLIQFQNNGVVDDSQLPKDRFSAERLKGVDSTLKIQPAKLEDSAVYLCASSLSRGNTEAFFGQGTRLTVV.

This chain joins TRBV5-1 and TRBJ2-1, with TRBD2 matching 14 bases. Germline V lookup: CDR1 SGHRS, CDR2 YFSETQ. This CDR3 contains 17 residues. The V segment lost 4 bases and the J segment 4 bases; nucleotides outside the gene matches: 7. The CDR3 bases are TGCGCCAGCAGCGGCGGACTAGCGGGAGGCGGGTACAATGAGCAGTTCTTC. Protein product: CASSGGLAGGGYNEQFF.

The chain couples TRBV7-2 to TRBJ2-3; 8 bases are a match to TRBD2. V gave up 2 bases and J gave up 5 bases; unmatched junction bases: 3. Germline CDR1 is SGHTA and CDR2 is FQGNSA. This CDR3 region has 14 residues. The CDR3 nucleotides are TGTGCCAGCAGCTTAAGCGGGAGTGGAGATACGCAGTATTTT. It is translated as CASSLSGSGDTQYF.

This chain links TRBV19 with TRBJ1-5, with TRBD1 matching over 7 bases. The CDR3 is 16 amino acids. Germline loops: CDR1 LNHDA, CDR2 SQIVND (reference sequence). V was pared by 3 bases and J by 7 bases, with 12 bases of the junction left unmatched. Here the CDR3 reads CASSMGNRGFDQPQHF. The CDR3 DNA reads TGTGCCAGTAGTATGGGAAACAGGGGATTTGACCAGCCCCAGCATTTT. The whole variable domain, filled in from reference TRBV19 and TRBJ1-5, reads DGGITQSPKYLFRKEGQNVTLSCEQNLNHDAMYWYRQDPGQGLRLIYYSQIVNDFQKGDIAEGYSVSREKKESFPLTVTSAQKNPTAFYLCASSMGNRGFDQPQHFGDGTRLSIL.

The rearrangement uses TRBV7-9 and TRBJ1-5; D is perhaps TRBD1 (6 bases). The CDR3 runs 15 residues. Germline V gives CDR1 SEHNR, CDR2 FQNEAQ (reference sequence). Deletions cut 5 bases from V and 4 bases from J, with 15 bases between. CDR3 amino acids: CASSLQTGGNQPQHF. The CDR3 bases are TGTGCCAGCAGCCTACAGACAGGAGGAAATCAGCCCCAGCATTTT.

V usage is TRBV6-6 and J usage is TRBJ1-1; D remains ambiguous. From germline, CDR1 is MNHNY and CDR2 SVGAGI (reference sequence). CDR3 length: 11 amino acids. V was cut by 5 bases and J by 12 bases, with 13 bases left in between. The CDR3 here is CASSLIDTTFF. The CDR3 coding sequence is TGTGCCAGCAGTCTAATTGACACAACTTTCTTT.

The V and J genes are TRBV9 and TRBJ2-7; 7 bases align to TRBD2. J lost 2 bases, V lost 4 bases, and 12 bases had no gene match. This CDR3 is 16 amino acids long. Germline-derived CDR1 and CDR2 are SGDLS and YYNGEE. This chain's CDR3 is CASSPFGGGATYEQYF. Here the CDR3 DNA reads TGTGCCAGCAGCCCATTTGGGGGGGGTGCCACCTACGAGCAGTACTTC.

This chain connects TRBV5-1 to TRBJ2-3; 7 bases match TRBD2. The CDR3 consists of 15 residues. The germline V gene has CDR1 SGHRS and CDR2 YFSETQ. V was clipped by 5 bases and J by 0 bases; unmatched bases: 6. CDR3 coding DNA: TGCGCCAGCAGTTGGAGCGGGGCTAGCACAGATACGCAGTATTTT. Translating it yields CASSWSGASTDTQYF.

This clone has more than one count but fewer than ten. V is TRBV30 and J is TRBJ2-7, with 7 bases that match TRBD2. This CDR3 spans 14 amino acids. V shed 8 bases, J shed 0 bases, and the junction held 10 bases outside the gene matches. Germline V gene data show CDR1 as GTSNPN and CDR2 as SVGIG (reference sequence). In DNA form, the CDR3 reads TGTGCCGGGGGGGGAGACAGAAACTCCTACGAGCAGTACTTC. This translates into CAGGGDRNSYEQYF.

This clone was seen only a few times. This chain connects TRBV19 to TRBJ1-1, with D tentatively TRBD1 (5 bases). Trimming stripped 6 bases from V and 4 bases from J, with 12 bases between. CDR3 length: 13 amino acids. The germline V gene has CDR1 LNHDA and CDR2 SQIVND (reference sequence). The CDR3 here is CASSQWDRTEAFF. CDR3 in DNA: TGTGCCAGTAGCCAGTGGGACCGCACTGAAGCTTTCTTT.

The rearrangement joins TRBV5-1 to TRBJ2-7; D may be TRBD1 (6 bases). Per the germline V gene, CDR1 is SGHRS and CDR2 is YFSETQ. V lost 0 bases and J 4 bases, leaving 11 bases between the germline ends. CDR3 size: 14 residues. The CDR3 region is CASSLENRDYEQYF. The CDR3 DNA is TGCGCCAGCAGCTTGGAAAACAGGGATTACGAGCAGTACTTC. The complete variable domain, with remaining parts taken from reference TRBV5-1 and TRBJ2-7, reads KAGVTQTPRYLIKTRGQQVTLSCSPISGHRSVSWYQQTPGQGLQFLFEYFSETQRNKGNFPGRFSGRQFSNSRSEMNVSTLELGDSALYLCASSLENRDYEQYFGPGTRLTVT.

The chain uses TRBV7-9 and TRBJ1-1; D is undetermined. This CDR3 is 12 amino acids long. V was cut by 5 bases and J by 7 bases, with 11 bases left in between. Germline CDR1 SEHNR, CDR2 FQNEAQ (reference sequence). CDR3 protein: CASSPTTDEAFF. CDR3 nucleotide sequence: TGTGCCAGCAGCCCGACAACAGATGAAGCTTTCTTT.

The V and J genes are TRBV18 and TRBJ1-1, with no clear D. V was shortened by 4 bases and J by 9 bases, with 12 bases between the two germline ends. This CDR3 comprises 12 residues. Germline V gene data show CDR1 as KGHSH and CDR2 as LQKENI. The CDR3 is CASSQGTDQAFF. The CDR3 DNA sequence: TGTGCCAGCTCACAGGGAACAGACCAAGCTTTCTTT.

The gene calls are TRBV6-1 and TRBJ2-2; D gene uncertain. V was clipped by 3 bases and J by 7 bases, with 6 bases between them. The CDR3 runs to 12 residues. Germline CDR1 is MNHNS and CDR2 is SASEGT. The CDR3 bases are TGTGCCAGCAGTGAGGGCAACGGGGAGCTGTTTTTT. Its protein product is CASSEGNGELFF.

The gene calls are TRBV15 and TRBJ2-7, with D tentatively TRBD2 (5 bases). CDR1 is LNHNV and CDR2 is YYDKDF in the germline V gene (reference sequence). V dropped 0 bases and J dropped 0 bases, with 9 bases sitting between them. CDR3 length: 15 amino acids. The CDR3 nucleotides read TGTGCCACCAGCAGAGATCGGGGTGACTCCTACGAGCAGTACTTC. Translating it yields CATSRDRGDSYEQYF.

The chain carries TRBV7-2 and TRBJ2-5; no definite D call. V was clipped by 1 base and J by 2 bases, with 5 bases between them. CDR3 length: 13 amino acids. Per germline, CDR1 SGHTA and CDR2 FQGNSA. CDR3 loop: CASSLVWQETQYF. The CDR3 DNA sequence: TGTGCCAGCAGCTTAGTTTGGCAAGAGACCCAGTACTTC.

The gene calls are TRBV5-1 and TRBJ2-7; 7 bases match TRBD1. The J segment lost 5 bases and the V segment lost 2 bases, leaving 7 bases of the junction unmatched. CDR1 is SGHRS, CDR2 YFSETQ, per germline. CDR3 length: 14 residues. The CDR3 DNA is TGCGCCAGCAGCTTAGGCCAGGGGGTCCACGAGCAGTACTTC. It encodes CASSLGQGVHEQYF.